Included here is one TCR beta chain sequence, with context. The CDR3 is 16 amino acids. Germline CDR1 MDHEN, CDR2 SYDVKM. V lost 1 base to trimming and J lost 5 bases; unmatched junction nucleotides: 5. The data are from a study of blood T cell repertoires in COVID-19. Study at large: There were acute and convalescent COVID-19 samples, and they came from the United States, Italy and Spain. From T cells, B-cell-depleted T cells, or PBMCs came the material, which was cDNA or gDNA.

Per the original data handling: Quantification of nucleated cells was approximated via reference gene primer amplification. The repertoire was sequenced with immunoSEQ multiplex PCR; TCRdb's copy has only in-frame clones and lacks some. V, J and clone size are taken as reported in that table, and D and trimming were inferred from the DNA itself. The sample lists about 130,000 clones, around 86% seen once, with about 6.2% in the top ten. The sequenced material came from peripheral blood. The TCR originated in a man older than 75 with active or convalescent COVID-19. The V and J genes are TRBV28 and TRBJ2-2, with TRBD1 identical over 9 bases. CDR3 bases: TGTGCCAGCAGTTTATCGGCACAGGGGGCTACCGGGGAGCTGTTTTTT. Encoded protein: CASSLSAQGATGELFF.